Listed here are 24 T cell receptor beta chains from one sample, sequenced in a study of T cells in Graves' hyperthyroidism and ophthalmopathy. Regions amplified from RNA transcripts were the TCR beta CDR3 regions. An initial round of RT-PCR targeting the TCR CDR3 relied on the HTBI primer set. TCRdb recomputed calls from the multiplex PCR reads with MiXCR, one row per CDR3 protein. The sample lists under 350,000 distinct CDR3 sequences; less than 15% were seen once. Sequencing was done on a sample of blood. These receptors were obtained from a young woman with Graves' hyperthyroidism that later progressed to Graves' ophthalmopathy.

This clonotype was observed many times. The V gene is TRBV20-1, the J gene TRBJ2-7, with D perhaps TRBD2 (6 bases). Trimming took 2 bases from V and 4 from J, leaving 6 bases between them. Germline values: CDR1 DFQATT, CDR2 SNEGSKA (reference sequence). This CDR3 has 11 amino acids. For the CDR3, the DNA is TGCAGTGCTAGAAGCGGGTACGAGCAGTACTTC. This translates into CSARSGYEQYF.

This clonotype occurred many times. J is TRBJ2-2 and V is TRBV12-3 or TRBV12-4, with 11 bases identical to TRBD2. The CDR3 runs 16 residues. After removal of 5 bases from V and 5 bases from J, the junction contained 7 bases not matched to a gene. CDR3 nucleotide sequence: TGTGCCAGCAGTCAACCCGGGACTAGCGGAACCGGGGAGCTGTTTTTT. Encoded protein: CASSQPGTSGTGELFF.

The table lists this clonotype with many counts. The chain uses TRBV20-1 and TRBJ2-1, with D maybe TRBD2 (5 bases). The V gene's germline CDR1 is DFQATT and CDR2 SNEGSKA (reference sequence). V lost 0 bases and J 0 bases, leaving 12 bases between the germline ends. The CDR3 covers 16 residues. The CDR3 reads CSARDRAGLSYNEQFF. In nucleotides, the CDR3 is TGCAGTGCTAGAGATCGGGCAGGACTCTCCTACAATGAGCAGTTCTTC.

In this sample, this clonotype turned up a few times. The rearrangement links TRBV6-1 to TRBJ2-4; 11 bases are a match to TRBD2. Germline lookup yields CDR1 MNHNS and CDR2 SASEGT. Unmatched junction bases numbered 3, after V lost 8 bases and J lost 3 bases. The CDR3 has 14 amino acids. CDR3 sequence (DNA): TGTGCCAGCTGGGGGACTAGCGGCAAAAACATTCAGTACTTC. Encoded protein: CASWGTSGKNIQYF.

This clonotype was recorded many times. The chain recombines TRBV3-1 with TRBJ1-6; unclear D gene. V lost 0 bases to trimming and J lost 4 bases, with 10 bases between them. CDR1 and CDR2 from the germline V gene are LGHDT and YNNKEL (reference sequence). This CDR3 contains 16 residues. CDR3 in amino acids: CASSQDRAGYNSPLHF. DNA for the CDR3: TGTGCCAGCAGCCAAGATCGTGCGGGGTATAATTCACCCCTCCACTTT.

The V gene is TRBV9, the J gene TRBJ1-5; D is possibly TRBD1 (6 bases). V was cut by 0 bases and J by 6 bases, with 16 bases left in between. The V gene's germline CDR1 is SGDLS and CDR2 YYNGEE. The CDR3 extends over 16 amino acids. Here the CDR3 DNA reads TGTGCCAGCAGCGTAGCGGGTCAGGGGATCGGTCAGCCCCAGCATTTT. This sequence encodes CASSVAGQGIGQPQHF.

This clonotype was found many times. The chain carries TRBV6-2 or TRBV6-3 and TRBJ2-1; perhaps TRBD1 as D (5 bases). Trimming removed 10 bases at V and 9 bases at J, with 16 bases between. Germline V gene sequence: CDR1 MNHEY, CDR2 SVGEGT. The CDR3 has 12 amino acids. CDR3 DNA: TGTGCCATCCGCAAGGTGGGGCGTGAGCAGTTCTTC. Its protein is CAIRKVGREQFF.

In its sample, this clonotype was seen many times. The CDR3 nucleotides are TGTGCCAGCAGCTTAAGCGGCAACTCCTACAATGAGCAGTTCTTC. As protein: CASSLSGNSYNEQFF. The chain joins TRBV11-2 to TRBJ2-1, with D perhaps matching TRBD2 (5 bases). V lost 2 bases and J lost 0, with 8 bases in between. CDR3 length equals 15 residues. Germline V gene sequence: CDR1 SGHAT, CDR2 FQNNGV.

This clonotype was seen repeatedly, ten times or more. This chain links TRBV28 with TRBJ1-2; no reliable D call. Between the trimmed V and J ends, which lost 2 bases and 6 bases, there was a span of 13 bases. This CDR3 is built from 14 residues. Germline CDR1 reads MDHEN; CDR2 reads SYDVKM. The CDR3 is CASSLEQWSHGYTF. CDR3 DNA sequence: TGTGCCAGCAGTTTAGAGCAATGGTCGCATGGCTACACCTTC.

On this clonotype: It may be a read error: a sequence one base away is much more abundant. This CDR3 reads CASSLPGTGSNEQFF. The CDR3 coding sequence is TGTGCCAGCAGCCTCCCCGGGACAGGGAGCAATGAGCAGTTCTTC. The gene calls are TRBV7-2 and TRBJ2-1; 9 bases map to TRBD1. CDR3 length: 15 residues. After removal of 5 bases from V and 6 bases from J, the junction contained 8 bases not matched to a gene. CDR1 is SGHTA, CDR2 FQGNSA, per germline.

This clonotype has more than one count but fewer than ten. This chain connects TRBV29-1 to TRBJ2-1; TRBD1 is a possible D gene (5 bases). This CDR3 has 11 amino acids. Germline CDR1 is SQVTM and CDR2 is ANQGSEA. Deletions cut 8 bases from V and 12 bases from J, with 17 bases between. The CDR3 DNA sequence: TGCAGCATTCCTTTTGGGGCGAGGCAGTTCTTC. It is translated as CSIPFGARQFF.

This clonotype has only a few counts. V and J are TRBV6-1 and TRBJ1-2; TRBD1 matches at 7 bases. V gave up 4 bases and J gave up 1 base; unmatched junction bases: 12. Germline V gene lookup returns CDR1 MNHNS and CDR2 SASEGT. This CDR3 region has 17 residues. The CDR3 coding sequence is TGTGCCAGCAGTGCGGGACAGTCGAGTCCCAATAACTATGGCTACACCTTC. Translation: CASSAGQSSPNNYGYTF.

This clonotype has ten or more counts. The chain combines TRBV7-8 with TRBJ2-7; TRBD1 agrees at 10 bases. The J segment lost 7 bases and the V segment lost 1 base, leaving 7 bases of the junction unmatched. Germline V gives CDR1 SGHVS, CDR2 FQNEAQ. This CDR3 has 15 residues. CDR3 coding DNA: TGTGCCAGCAGCTTAGTGAGACAGGGGGCTGGGGAGCAGTACTTC. Translation gives CASSLVRQGAGEQYF.

A word on this clonotype: Since a much larger clone is just one base distant, this may be a read error. The chain joins TRBV24-1 to TRBJ2-7; D gene uncertain. Germline CDR1 and CDR2: KGHDR and SFDVKD. This CDR3 has 11 amino acids. Trimming removed 0 bases at V and 6 bases at J, with 2 bases between. The CDR3 region is CATSDLIEQYF. The CDR3 bases are TGTGCCACCAGTGATTTGATCGAGCAGTACTTC.

This clonotype showed up many times. This chain connects TRBV4-1 to TRBJ2-3; the D gene is possibly TRBD1 (6 bases). The CDR3 contains 15 residues. Germline CDR1 reads MGHRA; CDR2 reads YSYEKL. V shed 7 bases and J shed 1 base, with 15 bases lying between them. Here the CDR3 reads CASKTRDIGTDTQYF. In DNA form, the CDR3 reads TGCGCCAGCAAAACTCGGGACATAGGCACAGATACGCAGTATTTT.

This clonotype came up many times. The chain has TRBV6-1 and TRBJ2-6; D is ambiguous. V was cut by 4 bases and J by 0 bases, with 10 bases left in between. This CDR3 spans 16 amino acids. In germline, CDR1 is MNHNS, CDR2 SASEGT. In DNA form, the CDR3 reads TGTGCCAGCAGTGTAGAACGGCTCTCTGGGGCCAACGTCCTGACTTTC. Amino acids: CASSVERLSGANVLTF.

In regard to this clonotype: Possible read error: a much larger clone is one base away. The gene calls are TRBV10-3 and TRBJ2-1, with 11 bases fitting TRBD2. The CDR3 is 14 amino acids. The junction had 7 bases not matched to a gene; V was cut back by 8 bases and J by 7 bases. In germline, CDR1 is ENHRY, CDR2 SYGVKD. CDR3 amino acids: CAIGSGRAPNEQFF. CDR3 coding DNA: TGTGCCATCGGTAGCGGGAGGGCCCCTAATGAGCAGTTCTTC.

This clonotype was counted many times. The chain recombines TRBV27 with TRBJ2-3; no clear D gene. The CDR3 extends over 14 amino acids. CDR1 and CDR2 (germline): MNHEY, SMNVEV (reference sequence). Trimming shortened V by 6 bases and J by 0 bases, and 10 bases separated the two germline ends. The CDR3 is CASSRPESTDTQYF. CDR3 coding DNA: TGTGCCAGCAGCCGGCCTGAGAGCACAGATACGCAGTATTTT.

At least ten counts were recorded for this clonotype. The chain joins TRBV6-1 to TRBJ2-3, with a tentative D call TRBD2 (6 bases). V lost 6 bases to trimming and J lost 3 bases, with 16 bases between them. CDR3 length equals 15 residues. Germline V lookup: CDR1 MNHNS, CDR2 SASEGT. CDR3 in amino acids: CASRAGGLRTDTQYF. The CDR3 DNA reads as TGTGCCAGCAGGGCCGGGGGTCTCCGAACAGATACGCAGTATTTT.

The chain recombines TRBV30 with TRBJ1-3; D not resolved. The CDR3 loop spans 14 amino acids. Germline V gene data show CDR1 as GTSNPN and CDR2 as SVGIG (reference sequence). V lost 6 bases and J lost 0, with 12 bases in between. In DNA, the CDR3 is TGTGCCTGTACTCGGACGGCCTCTGGAAACACCATATATTTT. Its translation: CACTRTASGNTIYF.

This clonotype was found many times. The chain uses TRBV20-1 and TRBJ2-5; the match to TRBD2 covers 8 bases. Germline V gene data show CDR1 as DFQATT and CDR2 as SNEGSKA (reference sequence). CDR3 length: 15 amino acids. Unmatched junction bases numbered 9, after V lost 6 bases and J lost 0 bases. This CDR3 is CSAPPPSGYQETQYF. The CDR3 nucleotides are TGCAGTGCACCCCCCCCTAGCGGGTACCAAGAGACCCAGTACTTC.

This clonotype was detected many times. This chain joins TRBV6-5 and TRBJ2-3; D is perhaps TRBD2 (5 bases). This CDR3 region has 13 residues. The germline CDR1 and CDR2 sequences are MNHEY and SVGAGI. Deletions cut 0 bases from V and 6 bases from J, with 7 bases between. The CDR3 nucleotides are TGTGCCAGCAGTTACTCATGGGAGGATACGCAGTATTTT. It codes for CASSYSWEDTQYF.

This clonotype was recorded at least ten times. The V and J genes are TRBV10-3 and TRBJ1-5; D remains ambiguous. Per germline, CDR1 ENHRY and CDR2 SYGVKD. The V end lost 8 bases, the J end lost 0 bases, and 11 bases lay between the germline ends. The CDR3 contains 14 residues. CDR3 residues: CAISGTVSNQPQHF. The CDR3 nucleotides are TGTGCCATCTCTGGCACAGTTAGCAATCAGCCCCAGCATTTT.

This chain joins TRBV4-1 and TRBJ2-3, with D unclear. Germline V gene lookup returns CDR1 MGHRA and CDR2 YSYEKL. With 2 bases removed from V and 6 bases from J, the gap between germline ends came to 9 bases. CDR3 length: 13 amino acids. The CDR3 DNA is TGCGCCAGCAGCCAACTGCTGGGCGATACGCAGTATTTT. Translating gives CASSQLLGDTQYF.